This record looks at one TCR beta chain sequence and its context. Its target is not known. Nashville, Tennessee was home to all donors, who were Caucasian adults. Naive CD45RA+ and memory CD45RA-negative subsets were split from CD4+ cells. Using immunoSEQ multiplex PCR, the repertoire was profiled, and TCRdb retains in-frame clones only, with some absent. Of a few hundred thousand clones in the sample, almost 97% are singletons; the top ten hold 0.057%. The sample is drawn from a study of shared clonotypes between healthy human individuals. Study-level findings and limits: Blood was the sole source, and tissue repertoires probably differ.

From germline, CDR1 is MNHNS and CDR2 SASEGT. This CDR3 has 15 amino acids. V lost 6 bases, J lost 7 bases, and 18 bases lay in between. Sequenced sample: naive CD4+ T cells sorted from blood. The subset was: CD45RA+ positively selected. The J gene is TRBJ1-4, the V gene TRBV6-1, with TRBD1 as a possible D gene (6 bases). The source is a woman aged 25 to 39 in good health. The CDR3 is CASRTITGSGEKLFF. CDR3 DNA: TGTGCCAGCAGGACGATCACAGGGTCTGGTGAAAAACTGTTTTTT.